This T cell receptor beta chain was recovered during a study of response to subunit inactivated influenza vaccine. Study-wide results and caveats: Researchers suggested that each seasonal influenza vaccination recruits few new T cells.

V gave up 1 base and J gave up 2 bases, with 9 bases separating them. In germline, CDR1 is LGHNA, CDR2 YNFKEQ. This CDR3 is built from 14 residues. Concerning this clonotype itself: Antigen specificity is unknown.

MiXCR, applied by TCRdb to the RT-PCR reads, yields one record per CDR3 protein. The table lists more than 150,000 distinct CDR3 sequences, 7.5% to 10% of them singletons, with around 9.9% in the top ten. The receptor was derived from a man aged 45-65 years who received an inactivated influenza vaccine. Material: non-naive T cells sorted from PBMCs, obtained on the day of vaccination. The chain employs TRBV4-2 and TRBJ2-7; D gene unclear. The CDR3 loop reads CASSQGVGTYEQYF. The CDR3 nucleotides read TGTGCCAGCAGCCAAGGTGTCGGAACCTACGAGCAGTACTTC.